This TCR beta chain was sequenced during a study of blood T cell repertoires in COVID-19. Study background: The analysed material was cDNA or gDNA that came from T cells, B-cell-depleted T cells, or PBMCs.

The CDR3 is made up of 14 amino acids. Germline CDR1 is MNHEY and CDR2 is SVGAGI. V lost 0 bases to trimming and J lost 5 bases, with 10 bases between them. TCRdb keeps only in-frame clones here, not all; method: immunoSEQ multiplex PCR. The sample includes about 400,000 clones, roughly 90% of them seen just once. This receptor was identified in a man aged 40-49 years with acute or convalescent COVID-19. Material: peripheral blood. The gene calls are TRBV6-5 and TRBJ1-1; no reliable D call. The CDR3 loop is CASSYSLRRTEAFF. Written as DNA, the CDR3 is TGTGCCAGCAGTTACTCGTTGCGGAGAACTGAAGCTTTCTTT.